This TCR beta chain is from a study of cytomegalovirus exposure and HLA in healthy donors. The germline CDR1 and CDR2 sequences are GTSNPN and SVGIG (reference sequence). The CDR3 covers 13 residues. Trimming took off 3 bases at V and 2 bases at J, with 8 bases between the two ends. PCR primers comprised 60 Vbeta and 13 Jbeta primers. Some clones are missing from TCRdb's copy, which holds only in-frame ones; the method was immunoSEQ multiplex PCR. The table records 60,000 to 70,000 clones, about four fifths of them present only once. Sequencing used PBMCs. The J gene is TRBJ1-5, the V gene TRBV30; no definite D call. The receptor comes from a woman between 25 and 40 years old in good health and CMV-seronegative. CDR3 residues: CAWSDSGNQPQHF. In DNA, the CDR3 is TGTGCCTGGAGCGACTCGGGCAATCAGCCCCAGCATTTT. Filled out from reference TRBV30 and TRBJ1-5, the complete variable domain reads SQTIHQWPATLVQPVGSPLSLECTVEGTSNPNLYWYRQAAGRGLQLLFYSVGIGQISSEVPQNLSASRPQDRQFILSSKKLLLSDSGFYLCAWSDSGNQPQHFGDGTRLSIL.